This T cell receptor (beta chain) was obtained from a study of blood T cell repertoires in COVID-19. Study summary: Samples of COVID-19 (acute and convalescent) were obtained from the United States, Italy and Spain. Sources were T cells, B-cell-depleted T cells, or PBMCs; the material itself was cDNA or gDNA.

CDR1 and CDR2 from the germline V gene are MNHEY and SVGEGT. V was clipped by 0 bases and J by 7 bases, with 22 bases between them. The CDR3 has 18 residues. Authors' methods: The assay estimated nucleated cells by amplifying reference gene primers. Clones were sequenced by immunoSEQ multiplex PCR, and TCRdb holds only the in-frame ones, with some missing. The V and J calls and clone size are taken from that table; D and trimming were inferred from the DNA. The repertoire consists of over 85,000 clones, with 85% occurring once and the leading ten covering over 35%. The sample consisted of peripheral blood. The TCR was taken from an elderly man with acute or convalescent COVID-19. This chain connects TRBV6-2 or TRBV6-3 to TRBJ2-1; maybe TRBD2 (5 bases). CDR3 sequence: CASSYSQSGRTLRNEQFF. The CDR3 DNA follows: TGTGCCAGCAGTTACTCGCAATCCGGCCGGACTTTGAGGAATGAGCAGTTCTTC.